One sample yielded the 19 T cell receptor beta chains listed below, sequenced in a study of blood T cells in healthy people across ages. It was with a sample-barcoded 5' primer and a J-beta primer mix that a second PCR of about 7 to 12 cycles was run. One entry per CDR3 protein, called by TCRdb with MiXCR from the 5' RACE reads. The sample lists over 600,000 distinct CDR3 sequences, about half occurring once. The sequencing input was blood. The receptors originated from a man older than 75 in good health.

This clonotype came up a few times. The chain uses TRBV7-9 and TRBJ2-3; perhaps TRBD1 as D (6 bases). This CDR3 is built from 17 residues. CDR1 and CDR2 (germline): SEHNR, FQNEAQ (reference sequence). V gave up 0 bases and J gave up 3 bases, with 16 bases separating them. The CDR3 region has the DNA TGTGCCAGCAGCTTAGCTCAAACAGGGCGTTTTACAGATACGCAGTATTTT. Protein: CASSLAQTGRFTDTQYF.

The V gene is TRBV27, the J gene TRBJ2-6; D ambiguous. CDR1 is MNHEY, CDR2 SMNVEV, per germline (reference sequence). This CDR3 region has 15 residues. V lost 1 base, J lost 4 bases, and 8 bases lay in between. CDR3 in DNA: TGTGCCAGCAGTTTATTAACCCAGGGGGCCAACGTCCTGACTTTC. Protein: CASSLLTQGANVLTF.

Only a few counts were recorded for this clonotype. V is TRBV7-9 and J is TRBJ2-4; D perhaps matches TRBD2 (5 bases). Trimming left V 5 bases short and J 6 bases short, with 8 bases between. Per the germline V gene, CDR1 is SEHNR and CDR2 is FQNEAQ (reference sequence). The CDR3 totals 12 residues. In DNA, the CDR3 is TGTGCCAGCAGCCCGGACTTAAACATTCAGTACTTC. Translating it yields CASSPDLNIQYF. The full variable domain, with the rest looked up from reference TRBV7-9 and TRBJ2-4, is DTGVSQNPRHKITKRGQNVTFRCDPISEHNRLYWYRQTLGQGPEFLTYFQNEAQLEKSRLLSDRFSAERPKGSFSTLEIQRTEQGDSAMYLCASSPDLNIQYFGAGTRLSVL.

The table lists this clonotype with a few counts. The chain recombines TRBV28 with TRBJ2-3; TRBD2 aligns across 7 bases. The CDR3 runs to 15 residues. Trimming removed 8 bases from V and 2 bases from J; junction bases left unmatched: 10. Germline assignment: CDR1 MDHEN and CDR2 SYDVKM. CDR3 protein: CASGSGAGDTDTQYF. The DNA of the CDR3 is TGTGCCAGCGGGTCCGGGGCGGGAGACACAGATACGCAGTATTTT.

The V gene is TRBV7-2, the J gene TRBJ2-5, with no clear D. Germline CDR1 reads SGHTA; CDR2 reads FQGNSA. V was trimmed by 1 base and J by 5 bases, leaving 14 bases between them. This CDR3 is built from 15 residues. The CDR3 bases are TGTGCCAGCAGCTTAGAAATCGGAGTCTATGAGACCCAGTACTTC. Protein: CASSLEIGVYETQYF.

Of note for this clonotype: A single base separates this from a much larger clone, so it may be a read error. The rearrangement links TRBV24-1 to TRBJ2-5; 7 bases agree with TRBD1. The CDR3 runs 13 residues. The trim removed 4 bases at V and 7 bases at J, leaving 5 bases unmatched. The germline gives CDR1 KGHDR, CDR2 SFDVKD. This chain's CDR3 is CATSETGEGTQYF. CDR3 coding DNA: TGTGCCACCAGTGAAACAGGGGAAGGGACCCAGTACTTC.

This clonotype was found many times. The chain combines TRBV4-3 with TRBJ2-1; D is unresolved. Trimming pared 0 bases from V and 3 bases from J, leaving 6 bases between. CDR3 size: 14 residues. Germline V CDR1 and CDR2: LGHNA, YSLEER. CDR3 protein: CASSQDESYNEQFF. Written as DNA, the CDR3 is TGCGCCAGCAGCCAAGATGAAAGCTACAATGAGCAGTTCTTC.

The CDR3 is CASSPEQESYNEQFF. DNA for the CDR3: TGTGCCAGCTCACCAGAACAGGAAAGCTACAATGAGCAGTTCTTC. The chain has TRBV18 and TRBJ2-1; possible D gene TRBD1, 5 bases. Germline V gene lookup returns CDR1 KGHSH and CDR2 LQKENI. There are 15 residues in the CDR3. The ends were cut back, 2 bases at V and 3 bases at J, with 11 bases in the middle.

This chain links TRBV4-1 with TRBJ1-5; 7 bases map to TRBD1. V lost 0 bases, J lost 0 bases, and 8 bases stayed unmatched. The CDR3 extends over 18 amino acids. CDR1 and CDR2 from the germline V gene are MGHRA and YSYEKL. The CDR3 coding sequence is TGCGCCAGCAGCCAAGACTCGCACAGGGGATATAGCAATCAGCCCCAGCATTTT. Protein: CASSQDSHRGYSNQPQHF.

The CDR3 loop is CATRLAGAVYEQYF. The CDR3 DNA follows: TGTGCCACCAGACTGGCGGGAGCGGTCTACGAGCAGTACTTC. The chain has TRBV6-6 and TRBJ2-7, with 7 bases matching TRBD2. Germline CDR1 reads MNHNY; CDR2 reads SVGAGI (reference sequence). CDR3 length: 14 amino acids. V lost 10 bases to trimming and J lost 3 bases; unmatched junction nucleotides: 12.

V and J are TRBV30 and TRBJ2-3; D uncertain. The length of the CDR3 is 13 residues. The ends were cut back, 2 bases at V and 5 bases at J, with 11 bases in the middle. CDR1 is GTSNPN and CDR2 is SVGIG in the germline V gene (reference sequence). The CDR3: CAWSHGLGDTQYF. The DNA for the CDR3 is TGTGCCTGGAGTCATGGGTTGGGAGATACGCAGTATTTT.

About this clonotype itself: At one of its ends the junction is not consistent with the germline gene, which may arise from a read error. The V call is TRBV20-1, the J call TRBJ2-3, with a tentative D call TRBD2 (5 bases). The CDR3 length is 13 residues. Germline V gives CDR1 DFQATT, CDR2 SNEGSKA (reference sequence). As DNA, the CDR3 is TGCAGTGCGAGAGGGATACCCCGGGATACGCAGTATTTT. It yields the protein CSARGIPRDTQYF.

The V and J genes are TRBV7-2 and TRBJ2-1; D remains ambiguous. The CDR3 covers 14 residues. Trimming took 3 bases from V and 9 from J, leaving 15 bases between them. CDR1 is SGHTA and CDR2 is FQGNSA in the germline V gene. CDR3 DNA sequence: TGTGCCAGCAGCTTTCGTAAGGCGGTGGGTGAGCAGTTCTTC. Translated: CASSFRKAVGEQFF.

This chain connects TRBV20-1 to TRBJ1-5, with D tentatively TRBD1 (6 bases). The V gene's germline CDR1 is DFQATT and CDR2 SNEGSKA (reference sequence). Deletions cut 6 bases from V and 6 bases from J, with 15 bases between. The CDR3 consists of 13 residues. Here the CDR3 reads CSAWGARGQPQHF. In nucleotides, the CDR3 is TGCAGTGCATGGGGGGCTCGGGGTCAGCCCCAGCATTTT.

The gene calls are TRBV9 and TRBJ2-1; 8 bases agree with TRBD2. The CDR3 is 16 residues long. Looked up from germline, CDR1 is SGDLS and CDR2 is YYNGEE. Trimming took 2 bases from V and 0 from J; bases not matched to a gene: 4. The CDR3 loop is CASSVTGGNSYNEQFF. The CDR3 coding sequence is TGTGCCAGCAGCGTGACGGGGGGGAACTCCTACAATGAGCAGTTCTTC. Looking up the rest from reference TRBV9 and TRBJ2-1 gives the full variable domain: DSGVTQTPKHLITATGQRVTLRCSPRSGDLSVYWYQQSLDQGLQFLIQYYNGEERAKGNILERFSAQQFPDLHSELNLSSLELGDSALYFCASSVTGGNSYNEQFFGPGTRLTVL.

The chain is built from TRBV6-6 and TRBJ2-1; 8 bases are shared with TRBD2. The V and J ends lost 3 bases and 0 bases, in that order; junction bases with no gene match: 4. This CDR3 contains 16 residues. Per germline, CDR1 MNHNY and CDR2 SVGAGI (reference sequence). The CDR3 sequence is CASSYPGGTSYNEQFF. As DNA, the CDR3 is TGTGCCAGCAGTTATCCGGGAGGGACCTCCTACAATGAGCAGTTCTTC.

V gene TRBV7-2 combines with J gene TRBJ1-1; tentatively, D is TRBD1 (6 bases). CDR3 length: 17 residues. Between the trimmed V and J ends, which lost 5 bases and 0 bases, there was a span of 19 bases. Germline CDR1 is SGHTA and CDR2 is FQGNSA. The CDR3 sequence is CASSRHGGFGLNTEAFF. DNA for the CDR3: TGTGCCAGCAGCCGGCATGGGGGCTTCGGGCTGAACACTGAAGCTTTCTTT. Drawing the rest from reference TRBV7-2 and TRBJ1-1, the complete variable domain is GAGVSQSPSNKVTEKGKDVELRCDPISGHTALYWYRQSLGQGLEFLIYFQGNSAPDKSGLPSDRFSAERTGGSVSTLTIQRTQQEDSAVYLCASSRHGGFGLNTEAFFGQGTRLTVV.

This clonotype has only a few counts. Just one base apart from a much larger clone, this may be a read error. The chain links TRBV6-6 to TRBJ2-5, with D hard to call. CDR3 length: 14 residues. The V end was cut by 2 bases, the J end by 11 bases, with 18 bases between. The germline V gene encodes CDR1 MNHNY and CDR2 SVGAGI (reference sequence). CDR3 sequence: CASSYGFEYNEQYF. CDR3 bases: TGTGCCAGCAGTTACGGGTTTGAGTACAATGAGCAGTACTTC.

The chain recombines TRBV12-3 or TRBV12-4 with TRBJ1-4; tentatively, D is TRBD1 (6 bases). V was clipped by 4 bases and J by 7 bases, with 10 bases between them. The CDR3 has 13 amino acids. The CDR3 DNA reads TGTGCCAGCAGTTGGGGGCTTGGTGAAAAACTGTTTTTT. Its translation: CASSWGLGEKLFF.